This T cell receptor beta chain is from a study of CD8 T cells in Susac syndrome. General observations from the study: Only a relatively small number of individuals were included in the TCR sequencing and HLA analysis.

The authors negatively isolated CD8+ and CD4+ T cells and FACS-enriched TEMRA cells. Points on this clonotype: Its antigen is as yet unknown.

With random hexamers, roughly 0.45 to 1 ug RNA was reverse transcribed. With immunoSEQ multiplex PCR, TCR beta CDR3 was amplified across 54 Vbeta and 13 Jbeta. TCRdb re-derived calls from the immunoSEQ multiplex PCR reads in MiXCR, one entry per CDR3 protein. The sample yields fewer than 200,000 distinct CDR3 sequences, roughly 92% seen once. Deletions cut 4 bases from V and 15 bases from J, with 19 bases between. Germline CDR1 reads LGHDT; CDR2 reads YNNKEL (reference sequence). This CDR3 is built from 14 residues. The chain has TRBV3-1 and TRBJ1-6, with D possibly TRBD1 on 6 matching bases. The source of this sequence is a human donor in good health. The sample taken for sequencing was CD4+ T cells from PBMCs. CDR3 sequence reads: CASSPRGASRVLHF. The CDR3, as DNA: TGTGCCAGCAGCCCGCGGGGGGCCTCTAGGGTCCTCCACTTT.